These 31 T cell receptor beta chains were all obtained from the same sample, sequenced in a study of blood T cell repertoires in COVID-19. TCRdb keeps only in-frame clones here, not all; method: immunoSEQ multiplex PCR. The sample carries approximately 89,000 clones, 75% to 80% recorded once. Sequencing input: peripheral blood. The receptors were gathered from a man between 65 and 85 years old with COVID-19, enrolled during active disease.

The chain couples TRBV2 to TRBJ2-6; a possible D gene is TRBD2 (6 bases). The V gene lost 3 bases and the J gene lost 2 bases, with 8 bases spanning the gap. This CDR3 has 15 amino acids. Germline V gives CDR1 SNHLY, CDR2 FYNNEI. Here the CDR3 DNA reads TGTGCCAGCAGTGATTTAGCGGCTGGGGCCAACGTCCTGACTTTC. Protein product: CASSDLAAGANVLTF.

The chain uses TRBV9 and TRBJ2-7; 7 nucleotides agree with TRBD1. Germline CDR1 is SGDLS and CDR2 is YYNGEE. The CDR3 extends over 13 amino acids. V lost 4 bases, J lost 7 bases, and 8 bases stayed unmatched. The DNA of the CDR3 is TGTGCCAGCAGCCCTTTACGGACAGGTGAGCAGTACTTC. It yields the protein CASSPLRTGEQYF.

The gene calls are TRBV4-2 and TRBJ2-1, with 11 bases lining up with TRBD2. V gave up 3 bases and J gave up 3 bases; unmatched junction bases: 4. This CDR3 spans 16 amino acids. CDR1 is LGHNA and CDR2 is YNFKEQ in the germline V gene. The CDR3 reads CASSHYGTSGYNEQFF. The CDR3 nucleotides read TGTGCCAGCAGCCACTATGGGACTAGCGGCTACAATGAGCAGTTCTTC.

The CDR3 DNA reads TGTGCCAGCAGTTACTTCGGTAGGGAGCCCTACGAGCAGTACTTC. As protein: CASSYFGREPYEQYF. This chain connects TRBV6-2 or TRBV6-3 to TRBJ2-7; weak D call: TRBD2 (5 bases). Germline-derived CDR1 and CDR2 are MNHEY and SVGEGT. CDR3 length: 15 residues. V was cut by 1 base and J by 2 bases, with 12 bases left in between.

This chain's CDR3 is CASRPRTGAQAFF. The CDR3 DNA sequence: TGTGCCAGCAGACCTAGGACAGGGGCTCAAGCTTTCTTT. The chain carries TRBV28 and TRBJ1-1; 9 positions agree with TRBD1. Germline V gene lookup returns CDR1 MDHEN and CDR2 SYDVKM. There are 13 residues in the CDR3. With 6 bases clipped from V and 9 bases from J, the junction kept 8 bases outside the gene matches.

The V and J genes are TRBV19 and TRBJ1-3; D unresolved. This CDR3 region has 15 residues. Germline assignment: CDR1 LNHDA and CDR2 SQIVND (reference sequence). V lost 2 bases, J lost 0 bases, and 8 bases lay in between. The CDR3 DNA is TGTGCCAGTAGTATACTCCAGGCCTCTGGAAACACCATATATTTT. Protein: CASSILQASGNTIYF.

J is TRBJ1-5 and V is TRBV10-3; maybe TRBD1 (5 bases). The germline V gene encodes CDR1 ENHRY and CDR2 SYGVKD. With 7 bases removed from V and 4 bases from J, the gap between germline ends came to 11 bases. The CDR3 covers 13 residues. CDR3 in amino acids: CAIIAGGNQPQHF. The CDR3 nucleotides are TGTGCCATCATTGCGGGGGGGAATCAGCCCCAGCATTTT.

The chain uses TRBV24-1 and TRBJ1-3; 7 positions agree with TRBD1. The CDR3 sequence is 13 residues long. Germline V gene lookup returns CDR1 KGHDR and CDR2 SFDVKD. After removal of 9 bases from V and 0 bases from J, the junction contained 1 base not matched to a gene. CDR3 sequence: CATAGGSGNTIYF. CDR3 sequence (DNA): TGTGCCACCGCAGGGGGCTCTGGAAACACCATATATTTT.

The chain joins TRBV3-1 (or the pseudogene TRBV3-2) to TRBJ1-1, with D maybe TRBD1 (6 bases). The length of the CDR3 is 15 residues. In germline, CDR1 is LGHDT, CDR2 YNNKEL (reference sequence). With 3 bases removed from V and 2 bases from J, the gap between germline ends came to 13 bases. The CDR3 DNA is TGTGCCAGCAGCCACCAACAGGGAACAAACACTGAAGCTTTCTTT. This translates into CASSHQQGTNTEAFF.

This chain uses TRBV30 with TRBJ1-2, with D maybe TRBD1 (5 bases). V gave up 4 bases and J gave up 4 bases, with 13 bases separating them. There are 13 residues in the CDR3. Germline loops: CDR1 GTSNPN, CDR2 SVGIG (reference sequence). The CDR3 bases are TGTGCCTGGACTTCGGGGGTAGTCTATGGCTACACCTTC. This codes for CAWTSGVVYGYTF.

This sequence joins TRBV7-6 and TRBJ2-2; the match to TRBD2 covers 8 bases. The ends lost 6 bases at V and 3 bases at J; junction bases unmatched: 9. CDR3 length: 16 amino acids. Germline CDR1 SGHVS, CDR2 FNYEAQ. The CDR3 DNA sequence: TGTGCCAGCAGACCATATAGCGGGATTGACACCGGGGAGCTGTTTTTT. Its protein product is CASRPYSGIDTGELFF. Together with reference TRBV7-6 and TRBJ2-2, the CDR3 gives the full variable domain: GAGVSQSPRYKVTKRGQDVALRCDPISGHVSLYWYRQALGQGPEFLTYFNYEAQQDKSGLPNDRFSAERPEGSISTLTIQRTEQRDSAMYRCASRPYSGIDTGELFFGEGSRLTVL.

The gene calls are TRBV5-6 and TRBJ1-2; the D gene is possibly TRBD1 (5 bases). Per germline, CDR1 SGHDT and CDR2 YYEEEE. Deletions cut 3 bases from V and 8 bases from J, with 14 bases between. The CDR3 covers 13 residues. The CDR3 DNA reads TGTGCCAGCAGCTCTATCCCCAGGGTCGGCTACACCTTC. Translation gives CASSSIPRVGYTF.

The chain uses TRBV6-1 and TRBJ2-2, with D tentatively TRBD1 (6 bases). There are 14 residues in the CDR3. V lost 5 bases and J lost 2, with 9 bases in between. In germline, CDR1 is MNHNS, CDR2 SASEGT. This chain's CDR3 is CASSQQGNTGELFF. CDR3 in DNA: TGTGCCAGCAGTCAACAGGGAAACACCGGGGAGCTGTTTTTT.

The chain couples TRBV3-1 (or the pseudogene TRBV3-2) to TRBJ1-6; D gene unclear. The V gene's germline CDR1 is LGHDT and CDR2 YNNKEL (reference sequence). V shed 1 base and J shed 6 bases, with 7 bases lying between them. The CDR3 has 14 residues. This CDR3 is CASSQGGINSPLHF. CDR3 in DNA: TGTGCCAGCAGCCAAGGCGGAATTAATTCACCCCTCCACTTT.

CDR3 residues: CASSRFTRTQYNEQFF. CDR3 bases: TGTGCCAGCAGTCGGTTTACTCGGACACAATACAATGAGCAGTTCTTC. The rearrangement joins TRBV6-2 or TRBV6-3 to TRBJ2-1, with D possibly TRBD1 on 5 matching bases. CDR1 and CDR2 from the germline V gene are MNHEY and SVGEGT. The CDR3 covers 16 residues. With 5 bases removed from V and 4 bases from J, the gap between germline ends came to 18 bases.

In this sample, this clone turned up a few times. Here the CDR3 reads CASSPSPDSHNQPQHF. DNA of the CDR3: TGTGCCAGCTCACCATCTCCGGACAGTCACAATCAGCCCCAGCATTTT. The chain has TRBV18 and TRBJ1-5, with a weak D call TRBD1 (6 bases). The V gene lost 2 bases and the J gene lost 3 bases, with 14 bases spanning the gap. CDR1 is KGHSH, CDR2 LQKENI, per germline. The length of the CDR3 is 16 residues.

The chain recombines TRBV6-5 with TRBJ2-2; perhaps TRBD2 as D (5 bases). V dropped 6 bases and J dropped 0 bases, with 8 bases sitting between them. CDR3 length: 14 amino acids. Germline assignment: CDR1 MNHEY and CDR2 SVGAGI. CDR3 DNA: TGTGCCAGCAGCCGGGATCCGAACACCGGGGAGCTGTTTTTT. Translating gives CASSRDPNTGELFF.

The chain employs TRBV5-1 and TRBJ1-3; no firm D call. This CDR3 contains 15 residues. The germline gives CDR1 SGHRS, CDR2 YFSETQ. V gave up 1 base and J gave up 5 bases, with 13 bases separating them. The CDR3 nucleotides are TGCGCCAGCAGCTTGTCAGGCGTTTCGCGAAACACCATATATTTT. Amino acid sequence: CASSLSGVSRNTIYF.

The chain recombines TRBV6-2 or TRBV6-3 with TRBJ1-3; 9 positions agree with TRBD1. The germline gives CDR1 MNHEY, CDR2 SVGEGT. CDR3 length: 14 amino acids. Trimming took 2 bases from V and 5 from J; bases not matched to a gene: 1. CDR3 in amino acids: CASSYGQGRNTIYF. CDR3 sequence (DNA): TGTGCCAGCAGTTACGGACAGGGGAGAAACACCATATATTTT.

The chain has TRBV7-2 and TRBJ1-1; D perhaps matches TRBD1 (6 bases). V shed 6 bases and J shed 4 bases, with 12 bases lying between them. The CDR3 contains 13 residues. Germline V CDR1 and CDR2: SGHTA, FQGNSA. As DNA, the CDR3 is TGTGCCAGCAGGCCCGTAGGGGGCACTGAAGCTTTCTTT. Translation gives CASRPVGGTEAFF.

The J gene is TRBJ1-6, the V gene TRBV3-1 (or the pseudogene TRBV3-2); tentatively, D is TRBD1 (5 bases). The CDR3 extends over 15 amino acids. Germline CDR1 is LGHDT and CDR2 is YNNKEL (reference sequence). The V and J ends lost 1 base and 5 bases respectively, with 9 bases between them. CDR3 sequence reads: CASSQGSGHNSPLHF. The CDR3 nucleotides read TGTGCCAGCAGCCAAGGGTCAGGGCATAATTCACCCCTCCACTTT.

The V gene is TRBV7-3, the J gene TRBJ1-1, with 11 bases identical to TRBD1. After removal of 4 bases from V and 9 bases from J, the junction contained 4 bases not matched to a gene. The CDR3 is 13 residues long. Germline loops: CDR1 SGHTA, CDR2 FQGTGA. For the CDR3, the DNA is TGTGCCAGCAGCTGGGACAGGGGGAGAAAAGCTTTCTTT. Translated, it gives CASSWDRGRKAFF.

V and J are TRBV15 and TRBJ2-5; 7 bases fit TRBD2. The CDR3 extends over 18 amino acids. J gave up 3 bases and V 2 bases, and 15 bases lay outside the gene matches. Looked up from germline, CDR1 is LNHNV and CDR2 is YYDKDF (reference sequence). The CDR3 sequence is CATSRFYPGGSPEETQYF. Written as DNA, the CDR3 is TGTGCCACCAGCAGATTTTACCCGGGAGGAAGTCCTGAAGAGACCCAGTACTTC. Filled out from reference TRBV15 and TRBJ2-5, the complete variable domain reads DAMVIQNPRYQVTQFGKPVTLSCSQTLNHNVMYWYQQKSSQAPKLLFHYYDKDFNNEADTPDNFQSRRPNTSFCFLDIRSPGLGDTAMYLCATSRFYPGGSPEETQYFGPGTRLLVL.

V and J are TRBV5-5 and TRBJ2-2; tentative D call: TRBD1 (6 bases). The CDR3 totals 16 residues. Trimming took 4 bases from V and 0 from J, leaving 13 bases between them. CDR1 SGHKS and CDR2 YYEKEE come from the germline V gene (reference sequence). CDR3 nucleotide sequence: TGTGCCAGCAGCCCTCGGGACACTTCGAACACCGGGGAGCTGTTTTTT. Its protein product is CASSPRDTSNTGELFF.

The sample holds a few counts of this clone. The J gene is TRBJ1-3, the V gene TRBV4-3; 7 nucleotides line up with TRBD1. This CDR3 has 14 amino acids. Looked up from germline, CDR1 is LGHNA and CDR2 is YSLEER. Trimming at V came to 1 base and at J to 3 bases, leaving 0 bases not matched to a gene. The CDR3, as DNA: TGCGCCAGCAGCCAAGGACAGGGTGGAAACACCATATATTTT. Protein sequence: CASSQGQGGNTIYF.

J is TRBJ2-1 and V is TRBV3-1 (or the pseudogene TRBV3-2); the match to TRBD2 covers 12 bases. Germline V gene data show CDR1 as LGHDT and CDR2 as YNNKEL (reference sequence). With 4 bases clipped from V and 7 bases from J, the junction kept 5 bases outside the gene matches. CDR3 length: 15 residues. Here the CDR3 reads CASSPWTSGVNEQFF. CDR3 DNA: TGTGCCAGCAGCCCCTGGACTAGCGGGGTGAATGAGCAGTTCTTC.

J is TRBJ2-5 and V is TRBV15, with TRBD1 matching 11 bases. The CDR3 has 16 amino acids. Germline-derived CDR1 and CDR2 are LNHNV and YYDKDF (reference sequence). Trimming cost V 5 bases and J 5 bases; bases outside gene matches: 10. The CDR3 reads CATSRPGTGGLETQYF. CDR3 nucleotides: TGTGCCACCAGCCGACCCGGGACAGGGGGTTTGGAGACCCAGTACTTC.

The chain combines TRBV6-2 or TRBV6-3 with TRBJ2-1, with a possible D match to TRBD2 (5 bases). Deletions cut 2 bases from V and 4 bases from J, with 15 bases between. From germline, CDR1 is MNHEY and CDR2 SVGEGT. The CDR3 sequence is 16 residues long. DNA of the CDR3: TGTGCCAGCAGTTACCCACACCTCCGAGGGTACAATGAGCAGTTCTTC. Its protein product is CASSYPHLRGYNEQFF.

The chain links TRBV27 to TRBJ1-1; 8 bases align to TRBD1. This CDR3 contains 14 residues. The germline gives CDR1 MNHEY, CDR2 SMNVEV (reference sequence). J was trimmed by 1 base and V by 4 bases; bases with no gene match: 2. The CDR3 protein is CASSWGQANTEAFF. The CDR3 DNA follows: TGTGCCAGCAGTTGGGGACAGGCGAACACTGAAGCTTTCTTT.

The table lists this clone with a few counts. The chain employs TRBV6-2 or TRBV6-3 and TRBJ2-2, with 8 positions matching TRBD2. V lost 5 bases and J lost 6; bases outside the gene matches: 8. The CDR3 consists of 15 residues. Looked up from germline, CDR1 is MNHEY and CDR2 is SVGEGT. CDR3 DNA sequence: TGTGCCAGCAGTACCGGGACTAGAAGGGCCGGGGAGCTGTTTTTT. It translates to CASSTGTRRAGELFF.

The genes are TRBV6-5 and TRBJ1-2; 9 bases are shared with TRBD1. CDR3 length: 13 residues. With 6 bases clipped from V and 8 bases from J, the junction kept 7 bases outside the gene matches. Per germline, CDR1 MNHEY and CDR2 SVGAGI. CDR3 loop: CASSTGQGRGYTF. DNA for the CDR3: TGTGCCAGCAGCACGGGACAGGGAAGGGGCTACACCTTC.